This T cell receptor (beta chain) was sequenced during a study of identical twins. This clonotype has just a few counts. TCRdb called the 5' RACE reads again in MiXCR, with one record for every CDR3 protein. The sample includes approximately 700,000 distinct CDR3 sequences, around 6.1% seen only once; the top ten take 1.5% to 2%. The length of the CDR3 is 13 residues. The germline CDR1 and CDR2 sequences are GTSNPN and SVGIG (reference sequence). V was shortened by 8 bases and J by 0 bases, with 11 bases between the two germline ends. J is TRBJ2-1 and V is TRBV30; no clear D gene. Material: naive T cells sorted from blood. This TCR came from a man aged 18 to 29 in good health. CDR3 nucleotide sequence: TGTGCCCAAGGCTGGAGCTCCTACAATGAGCAGTTCTTC. This codes for CAQGWSSYNEQFF.